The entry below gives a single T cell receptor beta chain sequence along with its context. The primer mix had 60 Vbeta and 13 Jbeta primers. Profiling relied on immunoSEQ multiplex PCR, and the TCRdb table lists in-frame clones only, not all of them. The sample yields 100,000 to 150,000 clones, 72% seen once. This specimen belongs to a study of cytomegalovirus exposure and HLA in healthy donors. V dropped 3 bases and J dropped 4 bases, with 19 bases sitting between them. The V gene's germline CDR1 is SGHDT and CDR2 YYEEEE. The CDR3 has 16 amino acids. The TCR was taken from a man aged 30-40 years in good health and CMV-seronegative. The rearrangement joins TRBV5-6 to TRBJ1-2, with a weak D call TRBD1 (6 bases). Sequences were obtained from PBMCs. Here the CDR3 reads CASSSADYRVGYGYTF. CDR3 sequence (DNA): TGTGCCAGCAGCTCTGCTGACTACAGGGTCGGCTATGGCTACACCTTC.